This T cell receptor (beta chain) was sequenced in a study of blood T cell repertoires in COVID-19. On the study more broadly: Samples taken during acute and convalescent COVID-19 were collected in the United States, Italy and Spain. Nucleic acid was either cDNA or gDNA, and it came from T cells, B-cell-depleted T cells, or PBMCs.

The ends were cut back, 2 bases at V and 2 bases at J, with 10 bases in the middle. CDR1 is SGHRS, CDR2 YFSETQ, per germline. The CDR3 sequence is 14 residues long. As processed by the authors: Estimation of nucleated cell counts was performed using reference gene primer amplification. Assay used: immunoSEQ multiplex PCR; TCRdb lists only in-frame clones, some missing. V and J calls and clone size are copied from that table; D and trimming were computed from the DNA. The profile shows around 140,000 clones, around 88% of them singletons. The V gene is TRBV5-1, the J gene TRBJ1-1; D is unresolved. The source material was peripheral blood. The clonotype originates from a man aged 45-65 years with acute or convalescent COVID-19. CDR3 nucleotide sequence: TGCGCCAGCAGCTTCGAGGTATACAACACTGAAGCTTTCTTT. It encodes CASSFEVYNTEAFF.